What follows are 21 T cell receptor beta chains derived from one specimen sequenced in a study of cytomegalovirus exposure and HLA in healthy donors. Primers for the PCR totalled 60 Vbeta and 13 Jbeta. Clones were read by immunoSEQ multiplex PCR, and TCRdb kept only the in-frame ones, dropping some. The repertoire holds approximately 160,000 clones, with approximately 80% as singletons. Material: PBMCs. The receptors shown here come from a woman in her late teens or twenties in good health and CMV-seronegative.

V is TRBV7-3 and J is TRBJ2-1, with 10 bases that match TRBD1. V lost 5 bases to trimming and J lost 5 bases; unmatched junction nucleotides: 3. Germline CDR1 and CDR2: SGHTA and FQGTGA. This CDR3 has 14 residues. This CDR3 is CASSPGTGDNEQFF. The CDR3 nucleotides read TGTGCCAGCAGCCCCGGGACAGGGGACAATGAGCAGTTCTTC.

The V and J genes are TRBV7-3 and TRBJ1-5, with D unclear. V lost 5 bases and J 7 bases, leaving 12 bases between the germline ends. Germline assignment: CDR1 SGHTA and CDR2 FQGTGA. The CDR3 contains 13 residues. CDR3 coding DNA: TGTGCCAGCAGCCCCTCGGGAGGCCAGCCCCAGCATTTT. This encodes CASSPSGGQPQHF.

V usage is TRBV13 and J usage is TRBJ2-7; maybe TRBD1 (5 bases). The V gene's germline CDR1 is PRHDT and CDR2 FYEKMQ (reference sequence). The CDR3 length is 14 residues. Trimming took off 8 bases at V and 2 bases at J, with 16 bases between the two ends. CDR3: CASSRAGYPYEQYF. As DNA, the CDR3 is TGTGCCAGCTCCCGGGCAGGGTACCCCTACGAGCAGTACTTC.

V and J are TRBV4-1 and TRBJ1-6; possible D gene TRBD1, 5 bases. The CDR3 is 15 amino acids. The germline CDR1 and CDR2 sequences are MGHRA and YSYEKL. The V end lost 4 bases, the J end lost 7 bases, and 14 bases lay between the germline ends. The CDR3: CASSRHDGANSPLHF. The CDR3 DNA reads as TGCGCCAGCAGCCGCCACGATGGGGCCAATTCACCCCTCCACTTT.

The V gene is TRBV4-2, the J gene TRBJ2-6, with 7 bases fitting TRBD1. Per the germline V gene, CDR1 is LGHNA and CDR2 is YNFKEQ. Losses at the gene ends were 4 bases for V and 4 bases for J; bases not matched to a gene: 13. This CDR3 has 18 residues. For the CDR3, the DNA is TGTGCCAGCAGCCGATCGACAGGGTCCCAGGCCGGGGCCAACGTCCTGACTTTC. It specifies CASSRSTGSQAGANVLTF.

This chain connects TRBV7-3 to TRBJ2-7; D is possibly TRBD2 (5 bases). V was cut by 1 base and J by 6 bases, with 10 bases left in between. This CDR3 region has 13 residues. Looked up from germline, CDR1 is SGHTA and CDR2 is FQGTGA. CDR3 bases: TGTGCCAGCAGCTTAAGAAGGGAGAGCGAGCAGTACTTC. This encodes CASSLRRESEQYF.

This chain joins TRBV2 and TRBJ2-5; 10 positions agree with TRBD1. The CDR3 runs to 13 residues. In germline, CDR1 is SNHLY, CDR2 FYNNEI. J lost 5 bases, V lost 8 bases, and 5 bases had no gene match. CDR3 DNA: TGTGCCAGCGTGTGGGGACAGGGGGAGACCCAGTACTTC. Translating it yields CASVWGQGETQYF.

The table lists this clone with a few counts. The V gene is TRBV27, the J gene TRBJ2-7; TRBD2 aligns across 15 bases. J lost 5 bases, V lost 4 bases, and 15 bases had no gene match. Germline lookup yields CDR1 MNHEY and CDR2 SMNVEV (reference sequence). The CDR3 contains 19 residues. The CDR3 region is CASSWGVTGLAGGQDEQYF. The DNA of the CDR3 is TGTGCCAGCAGTTGGGGGGTGACGGGACTAGCGGGGGGCCAGGACGAGCAGTACTTC.

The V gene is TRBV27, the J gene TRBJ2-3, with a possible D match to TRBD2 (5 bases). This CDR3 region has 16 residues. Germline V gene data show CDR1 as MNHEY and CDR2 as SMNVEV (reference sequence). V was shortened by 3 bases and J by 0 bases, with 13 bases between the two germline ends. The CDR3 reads CASSLDWTGSTDTQYF. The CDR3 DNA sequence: TGTGCCAGCAGTTTGGACTGGACGGGGAGCACAGATACGCAGTATTTT.

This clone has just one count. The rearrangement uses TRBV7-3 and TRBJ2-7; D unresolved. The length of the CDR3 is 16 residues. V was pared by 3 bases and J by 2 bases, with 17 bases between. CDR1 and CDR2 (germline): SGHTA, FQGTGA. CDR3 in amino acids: CASSFASTYSTYEQYF. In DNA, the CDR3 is TGTGCCAGCAGCTTCGCGAGCACCTACAGTACCTACGAGCAGTACTTC.

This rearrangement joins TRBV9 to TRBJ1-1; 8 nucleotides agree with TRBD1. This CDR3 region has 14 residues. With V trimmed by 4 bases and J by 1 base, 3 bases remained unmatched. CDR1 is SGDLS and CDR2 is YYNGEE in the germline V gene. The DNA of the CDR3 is TGTGCCAGCAGCACGGGACAGGAGAACACTGAAGCTTTCTTT. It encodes CASSTGQENTEAFF.

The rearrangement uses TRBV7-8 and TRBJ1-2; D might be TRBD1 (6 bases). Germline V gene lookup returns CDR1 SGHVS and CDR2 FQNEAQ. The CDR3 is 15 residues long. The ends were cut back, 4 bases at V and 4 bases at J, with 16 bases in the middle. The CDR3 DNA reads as TGTGCCAGCAGCTCGAAACAGGGCGCTGTCTATGGCTACACCTTC. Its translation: CASSSKQGAVYGYTF.

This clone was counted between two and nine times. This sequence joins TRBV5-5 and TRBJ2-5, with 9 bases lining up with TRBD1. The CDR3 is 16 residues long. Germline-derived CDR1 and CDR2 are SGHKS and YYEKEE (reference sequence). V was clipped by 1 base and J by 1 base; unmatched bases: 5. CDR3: CASSLLPGQGQETQYF. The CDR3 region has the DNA TGTGCCAGCAGCTTGCTCCCGGGACAGGGCCAAGAGACCCAGTACTTC.

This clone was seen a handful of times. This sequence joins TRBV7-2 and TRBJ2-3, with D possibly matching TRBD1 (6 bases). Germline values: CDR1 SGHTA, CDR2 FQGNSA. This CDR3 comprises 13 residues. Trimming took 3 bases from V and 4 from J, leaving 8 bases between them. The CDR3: CASSFRGADTQYF. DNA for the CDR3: TGTGCCAGCAGCTTCAGGGGAGCAGATACGCAGTATTTT.

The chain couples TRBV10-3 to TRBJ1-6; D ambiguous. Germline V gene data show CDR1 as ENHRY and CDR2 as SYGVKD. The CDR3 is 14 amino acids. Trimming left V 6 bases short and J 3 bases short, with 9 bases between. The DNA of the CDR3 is TGTGCCATCAGCGCGGCCTTCTATAATTCACCCCTCCACTTT. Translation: CAISAAFYNSPLHF.

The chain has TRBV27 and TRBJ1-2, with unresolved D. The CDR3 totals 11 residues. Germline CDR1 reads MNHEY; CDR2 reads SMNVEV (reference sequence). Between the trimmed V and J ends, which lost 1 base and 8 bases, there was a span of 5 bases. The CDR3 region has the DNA TGTGCCAGCAGTTTATGGGAGGGCTACACCTTC. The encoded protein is CASSLWEGYTF.

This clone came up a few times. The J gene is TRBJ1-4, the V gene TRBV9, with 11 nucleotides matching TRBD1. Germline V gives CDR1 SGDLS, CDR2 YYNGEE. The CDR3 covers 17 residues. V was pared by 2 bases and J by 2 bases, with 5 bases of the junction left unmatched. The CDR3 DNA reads TGTGCCAGCAGCGTCCGGGACAGGGGGAGGACTAATGAAAAACTGTTTTTT. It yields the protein CASSVRDRGRTNEKLFF.

The CDR3 coding sequence is TGTGCCAGCAGTGCCGGGACAGGGGCGCAGCCCCAGCATTTT. As protein: CASSAGTGAQPQHF. This rearrangement joins TRBV28 to TRBJ1-5; 10 nucleotides align to TRBD1. Germline loops: CDR1 MDHEN, CDR2 SYDVKM. This CDR3 is built from 14 residues. Germline trimming cut 5 bases from V and 7 bases from J; bases unmatched to any gene: 5.

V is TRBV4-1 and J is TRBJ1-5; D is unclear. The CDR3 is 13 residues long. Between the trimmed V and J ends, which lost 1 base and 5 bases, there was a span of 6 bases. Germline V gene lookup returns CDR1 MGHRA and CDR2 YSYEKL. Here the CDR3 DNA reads TGCGCCAGCAGCCAAGGTCCTTATCAGCCCCAGCATTTT. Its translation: CASSQGPYQPQHF.

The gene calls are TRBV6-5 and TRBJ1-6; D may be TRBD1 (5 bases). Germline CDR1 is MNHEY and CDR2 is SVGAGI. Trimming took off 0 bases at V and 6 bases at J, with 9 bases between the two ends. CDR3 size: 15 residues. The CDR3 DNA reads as TGTGCCAGCAGTTACTCCGGGGGTTTTAATTCACCCCTCCACTTT. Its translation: CASSYSGGFNSPLHF.

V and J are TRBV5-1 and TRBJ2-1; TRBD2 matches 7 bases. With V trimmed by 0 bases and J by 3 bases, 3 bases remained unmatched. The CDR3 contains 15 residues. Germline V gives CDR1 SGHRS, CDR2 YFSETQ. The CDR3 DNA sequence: TGCGCCAGCAGCTTGGTGCTAGCGGACTACAATGAGCAGTTCTTC. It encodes CASSLVLADYNEQFF. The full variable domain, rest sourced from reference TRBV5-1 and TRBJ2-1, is KAGVTQTPRYLIKTRGQQVTLSCSPISGHRSVSWYQQTPGQGLQFLFEYFSETQRNKGNFPGRFSGRQFSNSRSEMNVSTLELGDSALYLCASSLVLADYNEQFFGPGTRLTVL.